The 8 T cell receptor beta chains in this list originate from one sample, sequenced in a study of CD8+ T cells in alopecia areata. Reverse transcribed after extraction, RNA yielded cDNA as the sequencing template. The assay was immunoSEQ multiplex PCR, and TCRdb's table has in-frame clones only and misses some. The sample shows roughly 100,000 clones, 61% of them seen only once. Specified treatment: oral pan-JAK inhibitor, 5-10 mg twice daily. The sample in question was CD8+ T cells sorted from blood, obtained at week 4, from a patient treated with tofacitinib. The source of these receptors is a human donor with alopecia areata.

V is TRBV9 and J is TRBJ2-7; perhaps TRBD2 as D (5 bases). Deletions cut 4 bases from V and 5 bases from J, with 19 bases between. Germline CDR1 is SGDLS and CDR2 is YYNGEE. CDR3 length equals 15 residues. The CDR3 loop reads CASSSRTEDYHEQYF. CDR3 nucleotides: TGTGCCAGCAGCTCCCGGACGGAGGATTATCACGAGCAGTACTTC.

The chain joins TRBV5-1 to TRBJ1-2; tentatively, D is TRBD1 (5 bases). Germline loops: CDR1 SGHRS, CDR2 YFSETQ. With 2 bases removed from V and 9 bases from J, the gap between germline ends came to 20 bases. The CDR3 is 15 amino acids. The CDR3 region has the DNA TGCGCCAGCAGCTTATTGGGGGACCTCCGGGATAGCTACACCTTC. Its protein is CASSLLGDLRDSYTF.

This clone was seen only a few times. The chain links TRBV4-2 to TRBJ1-5; 10 bases match TRBD1. Germline CDR1 and CDR2: LGHNA and YNFKEQ. J was trimmed by 7 bases and V by 4 bases; bases with no gene match: 10. This CDR3 spans 16 amino acids. DNA for the CDR3: TGTGCCAGCAGCCTCGGGACAGGGGTCGAACGGCAGCCCCAGCATTTT. The encoded protein is CASSLGTGVERQPQHF.

This clone was observed a handful of times. The chain links TRBV9 to TRBJ2-3, with D perhaps TRBD2 (6 bases). The ends were cut back, 3 bases at V and 2 bases at J, with 16 bases in the middle. Looked up from germline, CDR1 is SGDLS and CDR2 is YYNGEE. CDR3 length: 16 amino acids. The CDR3 here is CASSETGLTTTDTQYF. In nucleotides, the CDR3 is TGTGCCAGCAGCGAAACGGGACTTACGACCACAGATACGCAGTATTTT.

The chain carries TRBV7-9 and TRBJ1-3; the D gene is possibly TRBD1 (5 bases). The V gene lost 2 bases and the J gene lost 5 bases, with 10 bases spanning the gap. CDR3 length equals 14 residues. From germline, CDR1 is SEHNR and CDR2 FQNEAQ (reference sequence). This chain's CDR3 is CASSLQGERNTIYF. In DNA form, the CDR3 reads TGTGCCAGCAGCTTACAGGGAGAACGAAACACCATATATTTT.

The chain combines TRBV14 with TRBJ1-2; 7 bases map to TRBD1. J gave up 8 bases and V 0 bases, and 6 bases lay outside the gene matches. CDR1 and CDR2 (germline): SGHDN, FVKESK. This CDR3 is 14 amino acids long. DNA of the CDR3: TGTGCCAGCAGCCAAGAGACAGGGCGTTGGGGCTACACCTTC. It encodes CASSQETGRWGYTF.

The chain carries TRBV7-9 and TRBJ2-1; maybe TRBD1 (6 bases). This CDR3 comprises 15 residues. V lost 5 bases and J lost 4, with 15 bases in between. Germline assignment: CDR1 SEHNR and CDR2 FQNEAQ (reference sequence). The CDR3 nucleotides are TGTGCCAGCAGCCCTGACAGGAATTTGTACAATGAGCAGTTCTTC. This encodes CASSPDRNLYNEQFF.

The chain joins TRBV13 to TRBJ2-1; 8 bases match TRBD2. The germline gives CDR1 PRHDT, CDR2 FYEKMQ (reference sequence). This CDR3 has 13 residues. Unmatched junction bases numbered 4, after V lost 4 bases and J lost 8 bases. DNA for the CDR3: TGTGCCAGCAGCTCAAAGCGGGGGCATGAGCAGTTCTTC. This codes for CASSSKRGHEQFF.